The clone carrying this T cell receptor (beta chain) was seen a handful of times. Its antigen is unknown. The sample is drawn from a study of regulatory T cells in long-lasting Graves disease. Across the whole study: Persistent Graves' disease required over 5 years of antithyroid drugs and positive TSH receptor antibodies. Whole-study results and caveats: Repertoires from persistent disease leaned toward TRBV28, TRBJ1-2 and TRBJ2-5.

Investigators prepared the TCR beta libraries by applying iRepertoire HTBI primers and Arm-PCR of CDR3 regions. Original analysis: Identified across the samples were 62 TRBV segments and around 14 TRBJ segments. From the multiplex PCR reads, TCRdb called clonotypes with MiXCR, one entry per CDR3 protein. In this record, the V and J calls reflect TCRdb's handling and not the investigators' own analysis. The table lists hundreds of thousands of distinct CDR3 sequences, 20% to 25% of them singletons. Time point described: persistent/refractory GD, antithyroid drugs over 5 years with positive TRAb. PBMC RNA was the source of the TCR library. V was clipped by 0 bases and J by 4 bases; unmatched bases: 2. In germline, CDR1 is DFQATT, CDR2 SNEGSKA (reference sequence). CDR3 length: 14 residues.

This sample comprised peripheral blood mononuclear cells (PBMCs), obtained when the disease was refractory, from a patient treated with antithyroid drugs. The TCR sequence derives from a female donor with Graves disease. This rearrangement joins TRBV20-1 to TRBJ2-5; 10 bases are shared with TRBD2. CDR3 residues: CSARDRLAGETQYF. Here the CDR3 DNA reads TGCAGTGCTAGAGATAGACTAGCGGGAGAGACCCAGTACTTC.